This T cell receptor beta chain comes out of a study of naive and memory T cell subsets. This clonotype came up many times. CDR1 is SEHNR and CDR2 is FQNEAQ in the germline V gene (reference sequence). Trimming removed 1 base at V and 2 bases at J, with 8 bases between. The CDR3 is 14 residues long. The library had UMIs added by 3' ligation of an oligonucleotide to TCR cDNA. Whole blood, 2.5 ml, came from adult healthy volunteers. Reverse transcription used DNase-treated unsorted total RNA, aiming for 1 to 1000 ng. Ligated cDNA underwent four rounds of PCR with nested alpha and beta constant region primers and SP2. Blood and skin TCR RNA was reverse transcribed with alpha and beta constant primers. TCRdb called the 5' RACE reads again in MiXCR, with one record for every CDR3 protein. The sample carries over 50,000 distinct CDR3 sequences, under 10% recorded once.

This chain connects TRBV7-9 to TRBJ1-1; D call uncertain. This clonotype originated in a female donor in good health. The DNA of the CDR3 is TGTGCCAGCAGCTTAGTAAGGGCCAACACTGAAGCTTTCTTT. It specifies CASSLVRANTEAFF.